This T cell receptor (beta chain) was identified in a study of cytomegalovirus exposure and HLA in healthy donors. Study results and limitations: TCR beta V- and J-gene trimming, according to a later analysis, was linked to a missense DCLRE1C variant. Productive status was seen about 90% or about 30% of the time for most TCR beta V segments in an earlier analysis. Certain sequence variants were highly shared and formed a cluster, and this cluster was likely a sequencing artifact. Researchers reported in a later analysis that common viral pathogens appeared linked to several top clusters.

PCR was performed using 60 Vbeta and 13 Jbeta primers. Assay: immunoSEQ multiplex PCR; the TCRdb copy retains only in-frame clones and omits some. Of approximately 220,000 clones listed, 83% were seen once; the top ten hold 1.4%. From germline, CDR1 is GTSNPN and CDR2 SVGIG (reference sequence). V was trimmed by 4 bases and J by 7 bases, leaving 13 bases between them. The CDR3 contains 13 residues. For this clone: The antigen is undetermined.

Sequencing was performed on PBMCs. The clonotype originates from a girl under 18 in good health and CMV-seronegative. This chain joins TRBV30 and TRBJ2-2, with TRBD1 as a possible D gene (6 bases). In DNA form, the CDR3 reads TGTGCCTGGAACAGGGATTGGGGCGGGGAGCTGTTTTTT. It is translated as CAWNRDWGGELFF.